This TCR beta chain came from a study of beta chain features in type 1 diabetes. Study-level background: On cell yields, gender and age, patients and healthy donors were similar. Findings and caveats of the study: Across all four CD4+ subsets, people with type 1 diabetes showed modestly shorter TCRB CDR3s.

About this clone itself: What it recognizes is unknown.

Expressed TCRB transcripts got sequenced, as all isolated RNA was reverse transcribed. Sequencing was performed with immunoSEQ multiplex PCR; in TCRdb, only in-frame clones are kept and a portion is missing. The sample has 450,000 or so clones, about 10% seen once. The CDR3 consists of 16 residues. V dropped 2 bases and J dropped 2; count of bases not matched to a gene: 6. The V gene's germline CDR1 is SGHTA and CDR2 FQGNSA. The sequence derives from a woman aged 18 to 35 in good health. The sample taken for sequencing was naive CD4+ T cells from blood. The chain joins TRBV7-2 to TRBJ2-4, with 7 bases aligning to TRBD1. The CDR3 sequence: CASSLTTGLTKNIQYF. CDR3 coding DNA: TGTGCCAGCAGCTTAACGACAGGGTTAACCAAAAACATTCAGTACTTC.